The 16 T cell receptor beta chains in this list originate from one sample, sequenced in a study of T cell clonality in common variable immunodeficiency. Sequenced by immunoSEQ multiplex PCR; TCRdb stores in-frame clones only, minus some. Recorded here are 51,000 or so clones, with no singletons, and the ten leading clones hold 2% to 2.5%. The sequencing sample was made of peripheral blood mononuclear cells. The receptors come from a person aged 18 to 75 in good health.

This clone showed up just a few times. The CDR3 end lies 3 residues beyond the end of the read and is filled in from the germline J gene. The chain links TRBV30 to TRBJ1-2, with D unresolved. This CDR3 comprises 12 residues. Germline CDR1 and CDR2: GTSNPN and SVGIG (reference sequence). The part of the CDR3 DNA that was read is TGTGCCCTAGCGGCGGACTCCTACGAC. This encodes CALAADSYD. The whole CDR3 sequence is CALAADSYDYTF.

This clone was seen many times. The missing CDR3 end, 3 residues past where the read stops, is filled in from the germline J gene. V is TRBV30 and J is TRBJ1-6, with 7 bases fitting TRBD1. The CDR3 totals 15 residues. CDR1 is GTSNPN and CDR2 is SVGIG in the germline V gene (reference sequence). V shed 0 bases and J 10 bases; nucleotides not matched to a gene: 9. The CDR3 protein is CAWSVAGRGESPLHF. The sequenced part of the CDR3 DNA is TGTGCCTGGAGTGTGGCCGGCAGGGGGGAGTCACCC.

Turning to this clone: Sequencing ends 3 residues short of the CDR3 end; the germline J gene provides the rest. The J gene is TRBJ2-7, the V gene TRBV11-2, with TRBD2 matching over 7 bases. Germline CDR1 SGHAT, CDR2 FQNNGV. This CDR3 has 15 amino acids. The V and J ends lost 7 bases and 3 bases, in that order; junction bases with no gene match: 12. CDR3 sequence: CASTTRRAGHYEQYF. CDR3 DNA, as far as it was read: TGTGCCAGCACTACGCGGAGAGCGGGGCACTACGAG.

There are many counts of this clone. Incomplete CDR3 DNA: TGCGCCAGCAGCTTGGTTACGGGGGGTAACACTGAA. It translates to CASSLVTGGNTE. The complete CDR3 sequence is CASSLVTGGNTEAFF. The chain links TRBV5-1 to TRBJ1-1; weak D call: TRBD1 (5 bases). The CDR3 end lies 3 residues beyond the end of the read and is filled in from the germline J gene. The germline V and J ends were trimmed by 0 bases and 2 bases, with 11 bases remaining between them. This CDR3 comprises 15 residues. Per the germline V gene, CDR1 is SGHRS and CDR2 is YFSETQ.

This clone occurred many times. The read ends 3 residues before the CDR3 terminus; that terminus is restored from the germline J gene. The chain recombines TRBV2 with TRBJ1-5; TRBD1 matches at 8 bases. CDR1 is SNHLY, CDR2 FYNNEI, per germline. The CDR3 runs to 14 residues. The J segment lost 5 bases and the V segment lost 3 bases, leaving 3 bases of the junction unmatched. CDR3 bases read: TGTGCCAGCAGTGAGCAGGGGGCTTATCAGCCC. It encodes CASSEQGAYQP. The entire CDR3 is CASSEQGAYQPQHF.

This clone was counted at least ten times. The sequence runs out 3 residues before the end of the CDR3; the remainder is reconstructed from the germline J gene. The chain couples TRBV6-1 to TRBJ2-7; weak D call: TRBD2 (5 bases). CDR3 size: 15 residues. V lost 3 bases, J lost 2 bases, and 14 bases lay in between. CDR1 is MNHNS, CDR2 SASEGT, per germline. Incomplete CDR3 DNA: TGTGCCAGCAGTGATCCCCATAGCGTACCCTACGAG. Translated: CASSDPHSVPYE. The entire CDR3 protein is CASSDPHSVPYEQYF.

This clone was detected a few times. The read ends 3 residues shy of where the CDR3 ends; the end is completed using the germline J gene. Other nucleotide sequences from this sample produce the same CDR3. The chain uses TRBV7-9 and TRBJ1-3, with TRBD1 matching 8 bases. The V gene end was trimmed by 5 bases and the J gene end by 8 bases; junction bases not matched to a gene: 2. Germline assignment: CDR1 SEHNR and CDR2 FQNEAQ (reference sequence). The CDR3 covers 12 residues. This CDR3 reads CASSGTGDTIYF. The part of the CDR3 DNA that was read is TGTGCCAGCAGCGGGACAGGAGACACC.

This clone has ten or more counts. The CDR3 is cut off 3 residues early in the read; its end comes from the germline J gene. The J gene is TRBJ2-3, the V gene TRBV19; TRBD1 might be the D (5 bases). V lost 5 bases and J lost 7, with 13 bases in between. The germline gives CDR1 LNHDA, CDR2 SQIVND (reference sequence). The CDR3 spans 13 residues. The CDR3 loop is CASSLNQGNTQYF. Incomplete CDR3 DNA: TGTGCCAGTAGTCTAAATCAGGGAAATACG.

In this sample, this clone turned up many times. The read ends 3 residues before the CDR3 terminus; that terminus is restored from the germline J gene. This chain uses TRBV2 with TRBJ1-1; D uncertain. Per the germline V gene, CDR1 is SNHLY and CDR2 is FYNNEI. The CDR3 is 12 residues long. With 4 bases removed from V and 4 bases from J, the gap between germline ends came to 7 bases. CDR3 region: CASSAQVTEAFF. The sequenced part of the CDR3 DNA is TGTGCCAGCAGTGCGCAGGTCACTGAA.

This clone was observed many times. The read terminates 3 residues ahead of where the CDR3 ends, so the germline J gene completes it. The chain employs TRBV5-1 and TRBJ2-7; D is possibly TRBD1 (5 bases). CDR1 SGHRS and CDR2 YFSETQ come from the germline V gene. This CDR3 comprises 14 residues. V dropped 6 bases and J dropped 6 bases, with 19 bases sitting between them. The CDR3 loop is CASKLIPGKGEQYF. Partial CDR3 DNA: TGCGCCAGCAAGCTGATCCCAGGGAAGGGCGAG.

This clone was seen a handful of times. Read data end 3 residues before the CDR3 end; the end is taken from the germline J gene. The rearrangement joins TRBV5-1 to TRBJ2-2, with D perhaps given as TRBD1 or TRBD2 (5 bases each). Germline assignment: CDR1 SGHRS and CDR2 YFSETQ. The CDR3 is 16 residues long. CDR3: CASSFTTARGNSPLFF. The sequenced CDR3 bases are TGCGCCAGCAGCTTTACGACAGCGAGGGGCAATTCACCG.

CDR3 region: CASSLARRGEQYF. The sequenced CDR3 bases are TGTGCCAGCAGCTTGGCCCGCAGGGGCGAG. The chain recombines TRBV5-8 with TRBJ2-7; maybe TRBD1 (6 bases). Read data end 3 residues before the CDR3 end; the end is taken from the germline J gene. V was pared by 0 bases and J by 6 bases, with 10 bases between. CDR1 and CDR2 from the germline V gene are SGHTS and YDEGEE. The CDR3 is made up of 13 amino acids.

This clone was counted at least ten times. Sequencing ends 3 residues short of the CDR3 end; the germline J gene provides the rest. This sequence joins TRBV5-6 and TRBJ2-7; D might be TRBD1 (6 bases). Trimming stripped 1 base from V and 3 bases from J, with 8 bases between. The V gene's germline CDR1 is SGHDT and CDR2 YYEEEE. The CDR3 has 13 amino acids. The part of the CDR3 DNA that was read is TGTGCCAGCAGCTTGACAGGGTACTACGAG. It is translated as CASSLTGYYE. The CDR3 as a whole reads CASSLTGYYEQYF.

The table lists this clone with many counts. Coverage ceases 3 residues before the CDR3 finishes, and the germline J gene fills in the end. The rearrangement joins TRBV5-4 to TRBJ2-2; 8 bases fit TRBD2. The length of the CDR3 is 16 residues. Unmatched junction bases numbered 6, after V lost 3 bases and J lost 2 bases. Germline assignment: CDR1 SGHNT and CDR2 YYREEE (reference sequence). Partial CDR3 DNA: TGTGCCAGCAGCTACCGGACTAGCCCTAACACCGGGGAG. It encodes CASSYRTSPNTGE. The whole CDR3 region reads CASSYRTSPNTGELFF. The whole variable domain, filled in from reference TRBV5-4 and TRBJ2-2, reads ETGVTQSPTHLIKTRGQQVTLRCSSQSGHNTVSWYQQALGQGPQFIFQYYREEENGRGNFPPRFSGLQFPNYSSELNVNALELDDSALYLCASSYRTSPNTGELFFGEGSRLTVL.

This clone showed up many times. The CDR3 end falls 3 residues outside the read, so it is completed with the germline J gene. The chain employs TRBV5-1 and TRBJ2-2; 11 bases agree with TRBD2. Germline CDR1 and CDR2: SGHRS and YFSETQ. The V gene end was trimmed by 1 base and the J gene end by 7 bases; junction bases not matched to a gene: 6. The CDR3 sequence is 16 residues long. The CDR3 region is CASSLTSGSVDGELFF. Incomplete CDR3 DNA: TGCGCCAGCAGCTTGACTAGCGGGAGTGTAGACGGGGAG.

This clone was counted at least ten times. The read ends 3 residues before the CDR3 terminus; that terminus is restored from the germline J gene. The gene calls are TRBV7-6 and TRBJ2-1; a possible D gene is TRBD1 (5 bases). This CDR3 spans 16 amino acids. Deletions cut 1 base from V and 0 bases from J, with 10 bases between. CDR1 and CDR2 from the germline V gene are SGHVS and FNYEAQ. The DNA read from the CDR3 is TGTGCCAGCAGCTTAGGTCAGGGCGGCTCCTACAATGAG. It codes for CASSLGQGGSYNE. The whole CDR3 reads CASSLGQGGSYNEQFF.